The 7 T cell receptor beta chains listed next were all sequenced from one sample in a study of cytomegalovirus exposure and HLA in healthy donors. The study ran its PCR with 60 Vbeta and 13 Jbeta primers. The repertoire was sequenced with immunoSEQ multiplex PCR; TCRdb's copy has only in-frame clones and lacks some. The table lists some 200,000 clones, about 78% of them singletons. Sequencing used PBMCs. Source of these receptors: a woman in her twenties or thirties in good health and CMV-seronegative.

The rearrangement uses TRBV9 and TRBJ2-2, with 8 bases fitting TRBD2. CDR1 SGDLS and CDR2 YYNGEE come from the germline V gene. The CDR3 loop spans 17 amino acids. V lost 4 bases and J lost 3; bases outside the gene matches: 11. DNA for the CDR3: TGTGCCAGCAGCTCTCGAAGTGGGCGGGGGGACACCGGGGAGCTGTTTTTT. Translated: CASSSRSGRGDTGELFF.

V gene TRBV7-9 combines with J gene TRBJ1-2; D ambiguous. V lost 5 bases to trimming and J lost 7 bases, with 11 bases between them. Germline-derived CDR1 and CDR2 are SEHNR and FQNEAQ (reference sequence). The CDR3 covers 12 residues. The CDR3 reads CASSRPGVGYTF. The CDR3 coding sequence is TGTGCCAGCAGCAGACCGGGAGTTGGCTACACCTTC. The full variable domain, with the rest looked up from reference TRBV7-9 and TRBJ1-2, is DTGVSQNPRHKITKRGQNVTFRCDPISEHNRLYWYRQTLGQGPEFLTYFQNEAQLEKSRLLSDRFSAERPKGSFSTLEIQRTEQGDSAMYLCASSRPGVGYTFGSGTRLTVV.

This chain links TRBV27 with TRBJ1-5, with unresolved D. Germline loops: CDR1 MNHEY, CDR2 SMNVEV (reference sequence). V dropped 8 bases and J dropped 3 bases, with 8 bases sitting between them. This CDR3 contains 12 residues. CDR3 sequence reads: CASWTTNQPQHF. CDR3 bases: TGTGCCAGCTGGACTACCAATCAGCCCCAGCATTTT.

The V gene is TRBV13, the J gene TRBJ2-5, with D tentatively TRBD2 (5 bases). The assigned J gene may be wrong: the sequence end matches TRBJ2-7 better. Germline assignment: CDR1 PRHDT and CDR2 FYEKMQ (reference sequence). The CDR3 covers 12 residues. DNA for the CDR3: TGTGCCAGCAGCTTGGGAGCCTACGAGCAGTACTTC. This translates into CASSLGAYEQYF.

The chain combines TRBV5-1 with TRBJ1-1, with D possibly matching TRBD1 (6 bases). The CDR3 covers 15 residues. Per the germline V gene, CDR1 is SGHRS and CDR2 is YFSETQ. Trimming took off 4 bases at V and 4 bases at J, with 17 bases between the two ends. The CDR3 loop reads CASSAEQGGLTEAFF. The DNA of the CDR3 is TGCGCCAGCAGCGCCGAACAGGGTGGACTCACTGAAGCTTTCTTT.

This clone has a handful of counts. The chain combines TRBV7-9 with TRBJ1-4; possible D gene TRBD1, 6 bases. There are 14 residues in the CDR3. The germline V and J ends were trimmed by 5 bases and 4 bases, with 11 bases remaining between them. From germline, CDR1 is SEHNR and CDR2 FQNEAQ (reference sequence). Here the CDR3 DNA reads TGTGCCAGCAGCGCAGACAGGCATAATGAAAAACTGTTTTTT. Translation: CASSADRHNEKLFF. Full variable domain (outside the CDR3, taken from reference TRBV7-9 and TRBJ1-4): DTGVSQNPRHKITKRGQNVTFRCDPISEHNRLYWYRQTLGQGPEFLTYFQNEAQLEKSRLLSDRFSAERPKGSFSTLEIQRTEQGDSAMYLCASSADRHNEKLFFGSGTQLSVL.

The J gene is TRBJ2-5, the V gene TRBV7-6, with D hard to call. Germline CDR1 is SGHVS and CDR2 is FNYEAQ. The V end lost 0 bases, the J end lost 4 bases, and 9 bases lay between the germline ends. The CDR3 length is 14 residues. CDR3: CASSLAYSPETQYF. The CDR3 bases are TGTGCCAGCAGCTTAGCCTACTCCCCAGAGACCCAGTACTTC.